This T cell receptor (beta chain) was captured by sequencing in a study of blood T cell repertoires in COVID-19. Study-wide context: Spain, Italy and the United States supplied samples that represented acute and convalescent COVID-19.

The CDR3 is made up of 16 amino acids. V lost 3 bases and J 1 base, leaving 15 bases between the germline ends. Germline CDR1 reads LNHDA; CDR2 reads SQIVND (reference sequence). This clone was counted a single time. Original analysis: Estimated nucleated cell counts came from reference gene primer amplification. Sequenced by immunoSEQ multiplex PCR; TCRdb stores in-frame clones only, minus some. That table gives V, J and clone size, and the DNA gave D and trimming. The repertoire holds 97,000 or so clones, more than 90% seen once, with 4% to 4.5% in the top ten. This TCR was recovered from a young man with acute or convalescent COVID-19. Sequences were obtained from peripheral blood. V gene TRBV19 combines with J gene TRBJ1-1; D possibly corresponds to TRBD1 (5 bases). The chain's CDR3 is CASSMWGVAGNTEAFF. As DNA, the CDR3 is TGTGCCAGTAGTATGTGGGGCGTTGCAGGGAACACTGAAGCTTTCTTT.